The present TCR beta chain was sequenced within a study of shared clonotypes between healthy human individuals. The V end was cut by 3 bases, the J end by 5 bases, with 10 bases between. This CDR3 is built from 13 residues. Germline CDR1 is WNHNN and CDR2 is SYGVQD (reference sequence). The method was immunoSEQ multiplex PCR; TCRdb's version includes in-frame clones alone and lacks a portion of them. Found here are around 600,000 clones, 98% of them singletons; the top ten hold approximately 0.3%. CD45RO-negative CD8 cells positively selected for CCR7 made up the naive population, which excluded terminally differentiated effector memory CD45RA+ cells.

The origin of this receptor is a man aged 25 to 40 in good health. Sequenced input: naive CD8+ T cells sorted from blood. The chain employs TRBV10-1 and TRBJ1-1; D uncertain. CDR3 nucleotide sequence: TGCGCCAGCAGTGAAACAGAATGGACTGAAGCTTTCTTT. It encodes CASSETEWTEAFF.